The next 24 T cell receptor beta chains were all read from a single sample in a study of identical twins. A single record per CDR3 protein comes from TCRdb applying MiXCR to the 5' RACE reads. The sample contains hundreds of thousands of distinct CDR3 sequences, approximately 9% of which appear only once. This sample was also put to use in a study of yellow fever vaccine responses in identical twins.

Input material: PBMCs. These receptors came from a woman under 30 in good health.

The chain uses TRBV28 and TRBJ2-1, with TRBD2 matching over 7 bases. CDR3 length: 16 amino acids. After removal of 3 bases from V and 7 bases from J, the junction contained 12 bases not matched to a gene. Per the germline V gene, CDR1 is MDHEN and CDR2 is SYDVKM. The CDR3 loop is CASSFPGGSRENEQFF. The CDR3 nucleotides read TGTGCCAGCAGTTTTCCCGGCGGGAGCAGGGAAAATGAGCAGTTCTTC.

This clonotype was counted ten times or more. The chain joins TRBV12-3 or TRBV12-4 to TRBJ1-2; D is uncertain. V lost 7 bases and J lost 1, with 7 bases in between. The CDR3 is made up of 12 amino acids. The CDR3 sequence: CASTGDNYGYTF. The DNA for the CDR3 is TGTGCCAGCACGGGCGATAACTATGGCTACACCTTC.

The rearrangement joins TRBV29-1 to TRBJ2-4; D unresolved. From germline, CDR1 is SQVTM and CDR2 ANQGSEA. The CDR3 has 13 residues. Trimming pared 5 bases from V and 6 bases from J, leaving 14 bases between. CDR3 region: CSVLGITGNIQYF. CDR3 nucleotide sequence: TGCAGCGTTTTGGGCATTACGGGAAACATTCAGTACTTC. Together with reference TRBV29-1 and TRBJ2-4, the CDR3 gives the full variable domain: SAVISQKPSRDICQRGTSLTIQCQVDSQVTMMFWYRQQPGQSLTLIATANQGSEATYESGFVIDKFPISRPNLTFSTLTVSNMSPEDSSIYLCSVLGITGNIQYFGAGTRLSVL.

This clonotype has only a few counts. J is TRBJ2-3 and V is TRBV18; 11 bases are a match to TRBD2. The V gene's germline CDR1 is KGHSH and CDR2 LQKENI. The V segment lost 6 bases and the J segment 2 bases; nucleotides outside the gene matches: 22. CDR3 size: 21 residues. As DNA, the CDR3 is TGTGCCAGCTCCCACCGATATGGGACTAGCGGAAAGACCCCAGACACAGATACGCAGTATTTT. Its translation: CASSHRYGTSGKTPDTDTQYF.

This clonotype was counted between two and nine times. The chain couples TRBV27 to TRBJ2-1; tentative D call: TRBD1 (5 bases). V shed 2 bases and J shed 6 bases, with 20 bases lying between them. The CDR3 has 17 residues. CDR1 is MNHEY, CDR2 SMNVEV, per germline (reference sequence). Written as DNA, the CDR3 is TGTGCCAGCAGTTTAGTGGTGGGAAGGGGCAGGCCCAATGAGCAGTTCTTC. Translating it yields CASSLVVGRGRPNEQFF.

J is TRBJ1-5 and V is TRBV5-4; TRBD1 agrees at 9 bases. Germline V lookup: CDR1 SGHNT, CDR2 YYREEE (reference sequence). V gave up 1 base and J gave up 7 bases; unmatched junction bases: 9. The CDR3 consists of 16 residues. The CDR3 sequence: CASSLTGGNGKQPQHF. DNA for the CDR3: TGTGCCAGCAGCTTGACAGGGGGCAATGGAAAACAGCCCCAGCATTTT.

Regarding this clonotype: One base away lies a much larger clone, so this may be a sequencing read error. This chain joins TRBV9 and TRBJ2-7, with 9 bases matching TRBD2. CDR1 and CDR2 (germline): SGDLS, YYNGEE. This CDR3 region has 19 residues. This CDR3 reads CASSVPGTSYISHSNEQYF. The CDR3 DNA sequence: TGTGCCAGCAGCGTTCCGGGGACTAGCTATATAAGCCACTCCAACGAGCAGTACTTC.

The chain recombines TRBV20-1 with TRBJ2-3; 9 nucleotides align to TRBD1. Germline V lookup: CDR1 DFQATT, CDR2 SNEGSKA (reference sequence). The V gene end was trimmed by 8 bases and the J gene end by 3 bases; junction bases not matched to a gene: 12. This CDR3 comprises 15 residues. CDR3 residues: CSCSPGTGKTDTQYF. DNA for the CDR3: TGCAGTTGTTCTCCCGGGACAGGGAAAACAGATACGCAGTATTTT.

The V gene is TRBV20-1, the J gene TRBJ2-1; D is possibly TRBD1 or TRBD2 (5 bases each). This CDR3 spans 12 amino acids. From germline, CDR1 is DFQATT and CDR2 SNEGSKA (reference sequence). The CDR3 DNA reads as TGCATGGGGGAAACCCCCTACAATGAGCAGTTCTTC. Its translation: CMGETPYNEQFF.

In its sample, this clonotype was seen many times. The CDR3 DNA reads as TGTGCCAGCAGTCTCACAACTAATGAAAAACTGTTTTTT. It encodes CASSLTTNEKLFF. This chain uses TRBV12-3 or TRBV12-4 with TRBJ1-4; D unresolved. The CDR3 is 13 amino acids. Trimming shortened V by 5 bases and J by 0 bases, and 4 bases separated the two germline ends.

This clonotype has a handful of counts. J is TRBJ1-6 and V is TRBV3-1; tentative D call: TRBD1 (5 bases). This CDR3 region has 16 residues. Germline CDR1 reads LGHDT; CDR2 reads YNNKEL (reference sequence). V dropped 0 bases and J dropped 9 bases, with 15 bases sitting between them. The CDR3 spells CASSQDPRARSSPLHF. CDR3 nucleotide sequence: TGTGCCAGCAGCCAAGATCCCAGGGCGAGAAGTTCACCCCTCCACTTT.

The chain joins TRBV3-1 to TRBJ2-7; 9 positions match TRBD1. Germline CDR1 is LGHDT and CDR2 is YNNKEL (reference sequence). The CDR3 is 18 residues long. J gave up 5 bases and V 1 base, and 15 bases lay outside the gene matches. CDR3 in amino acids: CASSQVGGGTGKENEQYF. The CDR3 bases are TGTGCCAGCAGCCAAGTTGGTGGTGGGACAGGGAAGGAGAACGAGCAGTACTTC.

This clonotype was seen repeatedly, ten times or more. The chain carries TRBV6-6 and TRBJ2-1; no clear D. Germline CDR1 and CDR2: MNHNY and SVGAGI (reference sequence). The CDR3 is 12 amino acids. V lost 2 bases and J lost 9, with 8 bases in between. CDR3 protein: CASSYPQIEQFF. CDR3 nucleotide sequence: TGTGCCAGCAGTTACCCGCAGATTGAGCAGTTCTTC.

The table lists this clonotype with a few counts. The chain couples TRBV7-2 to TRBJ2-5, with D perhaps matching TRBD2 (6 bases). The CDR3 sequence is 15 residues long. V gave up 5 bases and J gave up 5 bases, with 18 bases separating them. From germline, CDR1 is SGHTA and CDR2 FQGNSA. This CDR3 is CASSLNGGEYETQYF. The CDR3 DNA is TGTGCCAGCAGCCTTAACGGAGGGGAGTATGAGACCCAGTACTTC. Full variable domain (rest looked up from reference TRBV7-2 and TRBJ2-5): GAGVSQSPSNKVTEKGKDVELRCDPISGHTALYWYRQSLGQGLEFLIYFQGNSAPDKSGLPSDRFSAERTGGSVSTLTIQRTQQEDSAVYLCASSLNGGEYETQYFGPGTRLLVL.

A remark on this clonotype: A clone one base away is much larger, so this may be a read error. The chain carries TRBV7-9 and TRBJ2-3; no clear D gene. Germline V gene sequence: CDR1 SEHNR, CDR2 FQNEAQ (reference sequence). The CDR3 contains 14 residues. V gave up 5 bases and J gave up 3 bases, with 12 bases separating them. DNA of the CDR3: TGTGCCAGCAGCGGAATAGAGGAGACAGATACGCAGTATTTT. The encoded protein is CASSGIEETDTQYF.

This clonotype was picked up a small number of times. The rearrangement joins TRBV28 to TRBJ1-1; D is unclear. Germline CDR1 MDHEN, CDR2 SYDVKM. CDR3 size: 12 residues. Trimming pared 7 bases from V and 2 bases from J, leaving 8 bases between. The CDR3 spells CASIQANTEAFF. CDR3 in DNA: TGTGCCAGCATTCAGGCCAACACTGAAGCTTTCTTT.

There are a few counts of this clonotype. The chain has TRBV12-3 or TRBV12-4 and TRBJ1-1; 8 positions match TRBD1. V shed 3 bases, J shed 7 bases, and the junction held 4 bases outside the gene matches. The CDR3 contains 13 residues. The CDR3 coding sequence is TGTGCCAGCAGTTTCACAGGGGGGGGTGAAGCTTTCTTT. It translates to CASSFTGGGEAFF.

This clonotype showed up just a few times. The V and J genes are TRBV12-3 or TRBV12-4 and TRBJ2-1; TRBD1 matches 7 bases. With V trimmed by 3 bases and J by 7 bases, 12 bases remained unmatched. CDR3 length equals 16 residues. CDR3 nucleotide sequence: TGTGCCAGCAGTTTGAAGGGGGCGCTGGGCATAAATGAGCAGTTCTTC. Its translation is CASSLKGALGINEQFF.

This clonotype has more than one count but fewer than ten. The chain recombines TRBV11-2 with TRBJ2-1; TRBD2 aligns across 12 bases. The J segment lost 6 bases and the V segment lost 4 bases, leaving 19 bases of the junction unmatched. The germline CDR1 and CDR2 sequences are SGHAT and FQNNGV. The CDR3 consists of 20 residues. The CDR3 sequence is CASSSISRRLAGDRTNEQFF. CDR3 sequence (DNA): TGTGCCAGCAGCTCAATAAGCCGACGACTAGCGGGGGACCGAACCAATGAGCAGTTCTTC.

This clonotype has just a few counts. The V gene is TRBV30, the J gene TRBJ1-6; TRBD1 aligns across 7 bases. V dropped 2 bases and J dropped 9; count of bases not matched to a gene: 7. Per germline, CDR1 GTSNPN and CDR2 SVGIG (reference sequence). The CDR3 has 14 residues. CDR3 DNA: TGTGCCTGGAGTCTTACAGGGGTAGGTTCACCCCTCCACTTT. It encodes CAWSLTGVGSPLHF. The whole variable domain, remainder taken from reference TRBV30 and TRBJ1-6, is SQTIHQWPATLVQPVGSPLSLECTVEGTSNPNLYWYRQAAGRGLQLLFYSVGIGQISSEVPQNLSASRPQDRQFILSSKKLLLSDSGFYLCAWSLTGVGSPLHFGNGTRLTVT.

The chain links TRBV5-1 to TRBJ2-1, with a possible D match to TRBD2 (6 bases). Germline V gene lookup returns CDR1 SGHRS and CDR2 YFSETQ. This CDR3 contains 15 residues. Between the trimmed V and J ends, which lost 1 base and 9 bases, there was a span of 17 bases. DNA of the CDR3: TGCGCCAGCAGCTTGAATGGCGGGGCCCTTATTGAGCAGTTCTTC. Its protein is CASSLNGGALIEQFF.

This clonotype was found many times. The chain is built from TRBV4-2 and TRBJ2-7, with D perhaps matching TRBD1 (6 bases). Trimming pared 5 bases from V and 0 bases from J, leaving 11 bases between. In germline, CDR1 is LGHNA, CDR2 YNFKEQ. This CDR3 is built from 14 residues. The CDR3 spells CASSDTGLSYEQYF. CDR3 sequence (DNA): TGTGCCAGCAGCGATACAGGGCTCTCCTACGAGCAGTACTTC.

The chain recombines TRBV19 with TRBJ2-1; possible D gene TRBD1, 5 bases. Between the trimmed V and J ends, which lost 1 base and 9 bases, there was a span of 13 bases. Germline values: CDR1 LNHDA, CDR2 SQIVND (reference sequence). This CDR3 spans 14 amino acids. The CDR3 loop is CASSIAPGPLEQFF. CDR3 DNA sequence: TGTGCCAGTAGTATAGCCCCAGGGCCCCTTGAGCAGTTCTTC.

This clonotype was found a few times. This chain joins TRBV12-3 or TRBV12-4 and TRBJ2-2; the D gene is possibly TRBD1 (5 bases). This CDR3 region has 15 residues. The ends were cut back, 8 bases at V and 2 bases at J, with 15 bases in the middle. CDR3 bases: TGTGCCAGCGAAAGACAGTCGAAAAACACCGGGGAGCTGTTTTTT. Encoded protein: CASERQSKNTGELFF.